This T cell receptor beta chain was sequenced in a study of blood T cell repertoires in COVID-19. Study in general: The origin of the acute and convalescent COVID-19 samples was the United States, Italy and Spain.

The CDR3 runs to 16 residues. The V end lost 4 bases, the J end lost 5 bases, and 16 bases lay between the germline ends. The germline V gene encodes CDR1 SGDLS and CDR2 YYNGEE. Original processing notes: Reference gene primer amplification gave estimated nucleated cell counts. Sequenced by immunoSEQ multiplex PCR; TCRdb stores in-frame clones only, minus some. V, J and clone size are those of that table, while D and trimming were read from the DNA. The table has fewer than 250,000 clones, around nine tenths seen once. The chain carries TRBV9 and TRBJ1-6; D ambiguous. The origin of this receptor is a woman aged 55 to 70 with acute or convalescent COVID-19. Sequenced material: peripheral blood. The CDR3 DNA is TGTGCCAGCAGCCCGCGGGCCGTTCATGATAATTCACCCCTCCACTTT. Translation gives CASSPRAVHDNSPLHF.